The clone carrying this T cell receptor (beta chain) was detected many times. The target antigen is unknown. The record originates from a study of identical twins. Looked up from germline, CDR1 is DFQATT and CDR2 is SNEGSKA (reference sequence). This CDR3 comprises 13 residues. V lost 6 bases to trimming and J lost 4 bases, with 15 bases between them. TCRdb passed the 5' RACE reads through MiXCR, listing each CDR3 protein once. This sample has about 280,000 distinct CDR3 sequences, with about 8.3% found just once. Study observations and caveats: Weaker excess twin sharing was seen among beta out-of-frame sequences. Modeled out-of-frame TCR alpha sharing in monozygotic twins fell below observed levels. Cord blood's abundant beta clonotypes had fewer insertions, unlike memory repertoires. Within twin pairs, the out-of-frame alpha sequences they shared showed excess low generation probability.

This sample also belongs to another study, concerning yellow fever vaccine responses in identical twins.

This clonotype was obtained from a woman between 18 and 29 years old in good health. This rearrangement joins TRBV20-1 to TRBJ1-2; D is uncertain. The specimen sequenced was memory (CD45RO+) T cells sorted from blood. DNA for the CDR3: TGCAGTGCCTCCGTACGGGGTCCCTATGGCTACACCTTC. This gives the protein CSASVRGPYGYTF.